The entry that follows covers one TCR beta chain sequence. Its antigen is unknown. The sample comes from a study of post-analysis software for immune sequencing data. The TCR beta cDNA libraries carried unique molecular identifiers. TCRdb itself ran the PCR reads through MiXCR, one entry per CDR3 protein. The sample holds roughly 670,000 distinct CDR3 sequences, approximately 59% seen once. The CDR3 totals 15 residues. V shed 3 bases, J shed 2 bases, and the junction held 7 bases outside the gene matches. CDR1 is DFQATT and CDR2 is SNEGSKA in the germline V gene (reference sequence). Findings and limits, study-wide: Five or six TRBV segments, TRBV5-6, TRBV5-1 and TRBV20-1 among them, were found more frequent in patients than controls. Multiple sclerosis was associated with a significant reduction in normalized Chao1 diversity relative to controls.

The source is a girl aged 2 to 9 with multiple sclerosis. The sample was blood. The rearrangement uses TRBV20-1 and TRBJ2-1; TRBD2 aligns across 7 bases. The CDR3 DNA reads as TGCAGTGCTAGGAACACTAGCGAACCCTACAATGAGCAGTTCTTC. Protein sequence: CSARNTSEPYNEQFF.